This T cell receptor beta chain was sequenced for a study of early T cells in non-severe SARS-CoV-2 infection. Via MiXCR, TCRdb re-called the 5' RACE reads, giving one row per CDR3 protein. The sample includes about 55,000 distinct CDR3 sequences, about 15% of them seen just once. In its sample, this clonotype was seen a few times. This receptor was identified in an adult who was a healthcare worker with PCR-confirmed SARS-CoV-2 infection or an uninfected control (not recorded which). The sample consisted of whole blood, taken at baseline.

In DNA, the CDR3 is TGCAGTGCTAGAGATTCCGGGGACAACGAGCAGTACTTC. Its translation: CSARDSGDNEQYF. The chain couples TRBV20-1 to TRBJ2-7; D might be TRBD1 (6 bases). This CDR3 contains 13 residues. Germline V gene lookup returns CDR1 DFQATT and CDR2 SNEGSKA (reference sequence). The germline V and J ends were trimmed by 0 bases and 5 bases, with 11 bases remaining between them.